Sequencing of this TCR beta chain was carried out in a study of T-cell reconstitution after alpha-beta-depleted transplantation in children. General study findings and limits: High day-60 TCRbeta diversity in some patients came from surviving recipient T cells and thymic progenitors. Newly produced T cells mostly accounted for T-cell counts and diversity one year post-transplant.

With respect to this clonotype: Its cognate antigen is unknown.

Germline CDR1 is MDHEN and CDR2 is SYDVKM. The CDR3 covers 15 residues. Trimming cost V 10 bases and J 4 bases; bases outside gene matches: 11. As it was prepared, the TCRbeta library received unique molecular identifiers. TCRdb used MiXCR to reprocess the PCR reads, holding one entry per CDR3 protein. The sample has some 600,000 distinct CDR3 sequences, under 15% seen once. This sequence was found in a male patient between 5 and 17 years old who had a stem cell transplant for acute myeloid leukemia, so the T cells may come from the graft donor. This chain joins TRBV28 and TRBJ2-5; 11 bases fit TRBD2. Sequenced material: PBMCs, mostly from graft donor cells, taken 360 days after TCRalphabeta/CD19-depleted stem cell transplant. The CDR3 loop reads CATDWGLAGGETQYF. The DNA for the CDR3 is TGTGCCACCGACTGGGGGCTAGCGGGAGGAGAGACCCAGTACTTC.